This T cell receptor (beta chain) was sequenced for a study of blood T cell repertoires in COVID-19 (dated by TCRdb to the early 2020s). A note on the overall study: Collaborator samples came from the United States, Italy and Spain and covered acute and convalescent phases of COVID-19. The material from the prospective study consisted of cDNA or gDNA derived from T cells, B-cell-depleted T cells, or PBMCs. Deeply sampled blood TCRbeta repertoires from subjects exposed to, actively infected with, or recovered from COVID-19 were included in the dataset. The repertoires were released in a freely available public database meant as a resource for research on the immune response to SARS-CoV-2. Samples came from the ongoing ImmuneRACE study (first 160 participants) plus 1,254 subjects from 6 global collaborators. Sample metadata almost always included a de-identified subject ID, COVID-19 status, age in years and sex. Where HLA class I and class II types were available, the types were taken from metadata supplied by the sample provider, not from assay-based typing. Paper-wide results and their limitations: Clinical and demographic metadata were provided uncurated, with the amount varying by source and participant.

Here V drops 5 bases and J drops 3 bases, and the junction holds 7 bases not matched to any gene. CDR1 and CDR2, per the germline V gene, are SGHTA and FQGNSA. Inclusive of the bounding cysteine and phenylalanine, the CDR3 is 16 residues long. Only the CDR3 part of the read is kept: 48 bases, read in frame from the first base. One collaborating source in Seattle enrolled patients while the patients were actively infected and followed the patients over time throughout the course of disease. Each collaborating institution followed its own protocols to collect whole blood in K2EDTA tubes. For TCRbeta analysis, collaborators shipped samples as frozen whole blood, isolated PBMCs, or DNA extracted from either of those sample types. TCRbeta CDR3 regions were amplified from genomic DNA using the immunoSEQ Assay, a bias-controlled multiplex PCR. As for the original processing: Nucleated cell counts per sample were estimated from amplification of reference gene primers within the assay. Sequence reads were collapsed and filtered to measure the absolute abundance of every unique TCRbeta CDR3 rearrangement. Productive Simpson clonality was computed per sample as the square root of Simpson's diversity index over productive rearrangements. TCRdb's version of the immuneACCESS table is confined to in-frame rearrangements and falls short of the full clone set. An unresolved V gene accounts for under half of the shortfall where checked; the remainder is of unknown origin. Clone size and the V and J calls come from that table; the DNA yielded D and trimming. Within this sample are 160,000 or so clones, with approximately 93% of them counted one time only. The biggest ten clones account for 2% of the sample.

About this clone itself: Its antigen target is currently unknown. Qualities for individual bases were not recorded, and no much larger clone is one base off.

Sequenced material: peripheral blood. The receptor was isolated from a woman aged 55 to 70 with COVID-19, enrolled during active disease. The V and J genes are TRBV7-2 and TRBJ2-1, with 10 junctional bases fitting TRBD2. The DNA is as follows: TGTGCCAGCAGCCCTAGCGGGGGCAATCTCTACAATGAGCAGTTCTTC. This codes for CASSPSGGNLYNEQFF. The full variable domain, completed from the reference TRBV7-2 and TRBJ2-1 proteins outside the CDR3, reads GAGVSQSPSNKVTEKGKDVELRCDPISGHTALYWYRQSLGQGLEFLIYFQGNSAPDKSGLPSDRFSAERTGGSVSTLTIQRTQQEDSAVYLCASSPSGGNLYNEQFFGPGTRLTVL.